This T cell receptor (beta chain) was obtained from a study of shared clonotypes between healthy human individuals. Germline V gene lookup returns CDR1 MGHDK and CDR2 SYGVNS. The CDR3 runs to 12 residues. The germline V and J ends were trimmed by 8 bases and 5 bases, with 12 bases remaining between them. The repertoire was sequenced with immunoSEQ multiplex PCR; TCRdb's copy has only in-frame clones and lacks some. The repertoire holds more than 2,000,000 clones, with 85% to 95% as singletons. The sample holds a few counts of this clone. Within the sample, other DNA sequences also encode this same CDR3.

This clonotype originated in a young man in good health. Some clones in this sample may be carry-over from other donors' samples. The source material was naive CD4+ T cells from PBMCs. Subset: CD45RA+ positively selected. The V and J genes are TRBV25-1 and TRBJ1-1, with a weak D call TRBD1 (6 bases). Here the CDR3 reads CASSGRGTEAFF. DNA for the CDR3: TGTGCCAGCTCTGGAAGGGGGACTGAAGCTTTCTTT.